This section outlines one T cell receptor (beta chain) sequence together with its context. This record comes from a study of blood T cell repertoires in COVID-19. Study as a whole: Acute and convalescent COVID-19 specimens originated in the United States, Italy and Spain. Sources were T cells, B-cell-depleted T cells, or PBMCs; the material itself was cDNA or gDNA.

As processed by the authors: The authors estimated nucleated cell counts from reference gene primer amplification. Sequenced by immunoSEQ multiplex PCR; TCRdb stores in-frame clones only, minus some. Clone size and V and J calls were adopted from that table, with D and trimming inferred from the DNA. This sample has approximately 200,000 clones, with 70% to 90% found just once. CDR1 is LGHDT and CDR2 is YNNKEL in the germline V gene (reference sequence). Trimming left V 1 base short and J 12 bases short, with 19 bases between. The CDR3 totals 15 residues. Sequenced material: peripheral blood. The sequence derives from a human donor with active or convalescent COVID-19. The donor label of this sample is uncertain. The chain employs TRBV3-1 (or the pseudogene TRBV3-2) and TRBJ2-1; perhaps TRBD2 as D (6 bases). The CDR3 DNA sequence: TGTGCCAGCAGCCAAGGTGGCAGGGTTGGGGGGTGGCAGTTCTTC. Amino acid sequence: CASSQGGRVGGWQFF.